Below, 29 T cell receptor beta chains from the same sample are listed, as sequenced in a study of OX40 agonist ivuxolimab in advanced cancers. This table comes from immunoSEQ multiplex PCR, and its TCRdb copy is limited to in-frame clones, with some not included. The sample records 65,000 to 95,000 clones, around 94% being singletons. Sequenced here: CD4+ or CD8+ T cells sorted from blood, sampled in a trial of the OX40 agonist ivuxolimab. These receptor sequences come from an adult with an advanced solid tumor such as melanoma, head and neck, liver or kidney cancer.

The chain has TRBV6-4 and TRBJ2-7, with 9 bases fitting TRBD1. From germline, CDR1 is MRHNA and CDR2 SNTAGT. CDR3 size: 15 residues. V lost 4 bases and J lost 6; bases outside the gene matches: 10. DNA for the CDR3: TGTGCCAGCAGTGGTAGACAGGGGGAAAGCTCCGAGCAGTACTTC. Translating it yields CASSGRQGESSEQYF.

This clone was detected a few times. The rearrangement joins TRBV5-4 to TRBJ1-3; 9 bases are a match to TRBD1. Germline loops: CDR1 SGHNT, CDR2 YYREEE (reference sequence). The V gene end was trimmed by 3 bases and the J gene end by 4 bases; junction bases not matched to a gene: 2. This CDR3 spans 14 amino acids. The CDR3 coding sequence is TGTGCCAGCAGCTCCGGGACAGGGGGAAACACCATATATTTT. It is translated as CASSSGTGGNTIYF.

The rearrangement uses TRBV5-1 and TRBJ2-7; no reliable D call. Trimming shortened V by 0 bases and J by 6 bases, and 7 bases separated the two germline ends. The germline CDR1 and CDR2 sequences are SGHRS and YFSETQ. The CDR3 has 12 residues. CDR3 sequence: CASSLEGFEQYF. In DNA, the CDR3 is TGCGCCAGCAGCTTGGAGGGATTCGAGCAGTACTTC.

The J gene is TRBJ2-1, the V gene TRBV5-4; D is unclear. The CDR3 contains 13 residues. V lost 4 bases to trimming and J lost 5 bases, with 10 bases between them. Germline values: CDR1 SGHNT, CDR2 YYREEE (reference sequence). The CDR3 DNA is TGTGCCAGCAGCACATTAACCAACAATGAGCAGTTCTTC. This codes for CASSTLTNNEQFF.

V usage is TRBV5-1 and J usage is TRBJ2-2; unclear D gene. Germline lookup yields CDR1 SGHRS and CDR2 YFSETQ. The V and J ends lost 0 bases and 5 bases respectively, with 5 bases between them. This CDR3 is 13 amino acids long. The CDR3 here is CASSLASTGELFF. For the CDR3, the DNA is TGCGCCAGCAGCTTGGCTTCAACCGGGGAGCTGTTTTTT. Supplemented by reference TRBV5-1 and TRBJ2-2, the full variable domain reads KAGVTQTPRYLIKTRGQQVTLSCSPISGHRSVSWYQQTPGQGLQFLFEYFSETQRNKGNFPGRFSGRQFSNSRSEMNVSTLELGDSALYLCASSLASTGELFFGEGSRLTVL.

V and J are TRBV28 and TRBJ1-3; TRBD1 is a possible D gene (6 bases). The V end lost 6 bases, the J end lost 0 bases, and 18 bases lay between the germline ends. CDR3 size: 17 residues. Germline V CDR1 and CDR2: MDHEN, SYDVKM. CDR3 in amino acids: CASRPRGGASSGNTIYF. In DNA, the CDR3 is TGTGCCAGCAGACCCCGTGGGGGGGCCAGCTCTGGAAACACCATATATTTT.

CDR3 bases: TGTGCCAGCAGCCAAGATCCGCACCCGGGGAGGAATGAGCAGTTCTTC. Translated, it gives CASSQDPHPGRNEQFF. This chain joins TRBV4-2 and TRBJ2-1, with a tentative D call TRBD2 (6 bases). Trimming removed 0 bases from V and 7 bases from J, with 16 bases in between. Germline lookup yields CDR1 LGHNA and CDR2 YNFKEQ. The CDR3 runs to 16 residues.

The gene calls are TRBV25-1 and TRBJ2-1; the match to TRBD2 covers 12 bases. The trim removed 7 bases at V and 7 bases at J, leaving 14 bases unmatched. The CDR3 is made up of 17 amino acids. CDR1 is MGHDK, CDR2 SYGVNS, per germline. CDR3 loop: CASTPPRTSGDWNEQFF. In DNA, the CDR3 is TGTGCCAGCACACCCCCTCGGACTAGCGGGGATTGGAATGAGCAGTTCTTC.

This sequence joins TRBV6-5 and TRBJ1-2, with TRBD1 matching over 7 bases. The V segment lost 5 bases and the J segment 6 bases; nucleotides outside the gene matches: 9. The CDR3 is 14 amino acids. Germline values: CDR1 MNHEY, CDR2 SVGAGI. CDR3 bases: TGTGCCAGCAGTACCCAGGGGGGCAGCCATGGCTACACCTTC. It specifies CASSTQGGSHGYTF.

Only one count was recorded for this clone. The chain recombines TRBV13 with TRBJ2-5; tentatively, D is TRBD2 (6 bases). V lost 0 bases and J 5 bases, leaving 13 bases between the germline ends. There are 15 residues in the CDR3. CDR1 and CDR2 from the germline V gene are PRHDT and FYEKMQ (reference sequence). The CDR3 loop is CASSLGMEGQETQYF. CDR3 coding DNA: TGTGCCAGCAGCTTAGGGATGGAGGGTCAGGAGACCCAGTACTTC.

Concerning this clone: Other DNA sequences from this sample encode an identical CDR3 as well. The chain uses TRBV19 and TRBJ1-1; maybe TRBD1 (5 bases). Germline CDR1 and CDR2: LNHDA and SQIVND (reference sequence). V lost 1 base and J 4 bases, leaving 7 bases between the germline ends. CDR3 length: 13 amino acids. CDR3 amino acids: CASSIGGGTEAFF. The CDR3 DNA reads TGTGCCAGTAGTATAGGGGGGGGCACTGAAGCTTTCTTT. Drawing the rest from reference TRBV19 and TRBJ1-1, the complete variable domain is DGGITQSPKYLFRKEGQNVTLSCEQNLNHDAMYWYRQDPGQGLRLIYYSQIVNDFQKGDIAEGYSVSREKKESFPLTVTSAQKNPTAFYLCASSIGGGTEAFFGQGTRLTVV.

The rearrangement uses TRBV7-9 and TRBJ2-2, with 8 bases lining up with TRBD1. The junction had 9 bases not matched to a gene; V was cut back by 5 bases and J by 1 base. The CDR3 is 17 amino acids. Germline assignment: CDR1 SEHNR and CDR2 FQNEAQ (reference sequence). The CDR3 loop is CASSPRAGTGNTGELFF. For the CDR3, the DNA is TGTGCCAGCAGCCCACGGGCCGGGACAGGGAACACCGGGGAGCTGTTTTTT.

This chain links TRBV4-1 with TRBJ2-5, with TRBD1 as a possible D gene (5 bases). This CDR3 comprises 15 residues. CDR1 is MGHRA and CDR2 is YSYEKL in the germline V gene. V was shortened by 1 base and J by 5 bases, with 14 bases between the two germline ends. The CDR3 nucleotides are TGCGCCAGCAGCCAAGCAGTCGGGCAGGGTGAGACCCAGTACTTC. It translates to CASSQAVGQGETQYF.

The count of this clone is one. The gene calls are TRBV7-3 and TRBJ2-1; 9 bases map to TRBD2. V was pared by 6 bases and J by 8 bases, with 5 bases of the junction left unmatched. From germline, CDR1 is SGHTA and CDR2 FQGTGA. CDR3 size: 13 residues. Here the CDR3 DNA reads TGTGCCAGCAGAGCGGGGGGCGGCGATGAGCAGTTCTTC. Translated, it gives CASRAGGGDEQFF.

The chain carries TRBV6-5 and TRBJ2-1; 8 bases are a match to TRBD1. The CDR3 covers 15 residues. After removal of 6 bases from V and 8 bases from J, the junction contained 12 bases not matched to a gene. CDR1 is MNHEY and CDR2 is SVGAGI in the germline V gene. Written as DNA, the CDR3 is TGTGCCAGCAGAACCTTTACCGTACAGGGGGATGAGCAGTTCTTC. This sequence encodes CASRTFTVQGDEQFF.

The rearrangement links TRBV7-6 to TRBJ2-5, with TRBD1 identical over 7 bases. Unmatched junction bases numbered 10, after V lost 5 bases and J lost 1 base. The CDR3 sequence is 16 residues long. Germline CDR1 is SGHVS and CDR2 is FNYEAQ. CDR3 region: CASSLPGQRVQETQYF. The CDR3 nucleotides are TGTGCCAGCAGCCTTCCGGGACAGAGGGTCCAAGAGACCCAGTACTTC.

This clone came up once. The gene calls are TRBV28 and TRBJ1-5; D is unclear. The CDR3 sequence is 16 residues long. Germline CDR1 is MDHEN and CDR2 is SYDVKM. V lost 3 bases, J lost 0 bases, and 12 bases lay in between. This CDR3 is CASSFGSPYSNQPQHF. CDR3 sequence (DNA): TGTGCCAGCAGTTTTGGCTCTCCGTATAGCAATCAGCCCCAGCATTTT.

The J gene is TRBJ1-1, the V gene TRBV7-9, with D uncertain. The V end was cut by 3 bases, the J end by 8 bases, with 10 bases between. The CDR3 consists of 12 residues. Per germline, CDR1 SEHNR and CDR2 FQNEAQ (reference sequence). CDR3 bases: TGTGCCAGCAGCTTTGGGTCCGTCGAAGCTTTCTTT. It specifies CASSFGSVEAFF.

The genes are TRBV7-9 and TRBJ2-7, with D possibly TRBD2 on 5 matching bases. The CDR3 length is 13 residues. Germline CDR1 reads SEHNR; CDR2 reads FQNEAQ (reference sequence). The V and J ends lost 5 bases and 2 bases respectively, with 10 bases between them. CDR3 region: CASSPRTAYEQYF. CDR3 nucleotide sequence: TGTGCCAGCAGCCCAAGGACTGCCTACGAGCAGTACTTC. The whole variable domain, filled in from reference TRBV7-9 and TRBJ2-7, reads DTGVSQNPRHKITKRGQNVTFRCDPISEHNRLYWYRQTLGQGPEFLTYFQNEAQLEKSRLLSDRFSAERPKGSFSTLEIQRTEQGDSAMYLCASSPRTAYEQYFGPGTRLTVT.

The CDR3: CSGGPWPQINTEAFF. The CDR3 DNA is TGCAGCGGGGGACCGTGGCCTCAAATAAACACTGAAGCTTTCTTT. This chain uses TRBV29-1 with TRBJ1-1; possibly TRBD1 for D (5 bases). Trimming took 7 bases from V and 2 from J, leaving 20 bases between them. CDR1 is SQVTM and CDR2 is ANQGSEA in the germline V gene. This CDR3 spans 15 amino acids.

The CDR3 bases are TGTGCCAGAGAGAACAGGGGGCCCTACGAGCAGTACTTC. Translated: CARENRGPYEQYF. The chain has TRBV21-1 and TRBJ2-7; the D segment call TRBD1 is taken from the table without a DNA check. TRBV21-1 is given as a pseudogene. The CDR3 totals 13 residues.

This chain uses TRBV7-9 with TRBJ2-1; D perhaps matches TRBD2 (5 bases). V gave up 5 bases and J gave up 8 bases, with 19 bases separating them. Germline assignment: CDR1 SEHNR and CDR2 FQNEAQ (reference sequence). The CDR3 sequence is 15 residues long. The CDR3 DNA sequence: TGTGCCAGCAGCCTCCTTGGACCGGGGATCCATGAGCAGTTCTTC. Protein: CASSLLGPGIHEQFF.

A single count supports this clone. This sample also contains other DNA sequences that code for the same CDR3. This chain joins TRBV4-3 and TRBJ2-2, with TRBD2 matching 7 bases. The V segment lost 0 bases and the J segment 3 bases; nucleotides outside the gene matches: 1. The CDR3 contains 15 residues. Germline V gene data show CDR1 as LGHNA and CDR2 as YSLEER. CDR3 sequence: CASSQDRGDTGELFF. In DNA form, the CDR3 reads TGCGCCAGCAGCCAAGACCGGGGGGACACCGGGGAGCTGTTTTTT.

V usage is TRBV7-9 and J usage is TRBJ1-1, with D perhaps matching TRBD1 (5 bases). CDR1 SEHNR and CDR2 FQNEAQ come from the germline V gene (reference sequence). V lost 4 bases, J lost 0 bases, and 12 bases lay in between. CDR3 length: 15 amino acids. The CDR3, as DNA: TGTGCCAGCAGCTCGGGACGGGTCATGAACACTGAAGCTTTCTTT. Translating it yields CASSSGRVMNTEAFF.

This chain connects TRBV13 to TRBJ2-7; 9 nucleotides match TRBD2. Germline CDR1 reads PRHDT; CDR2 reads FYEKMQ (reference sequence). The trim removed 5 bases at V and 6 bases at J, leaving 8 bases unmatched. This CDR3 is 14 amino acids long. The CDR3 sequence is CASSLGAGGREQYF. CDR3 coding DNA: TGTGCCAGCAGCCTTGGAGCGGGAGGTCGCGAGCAGTACTTC.

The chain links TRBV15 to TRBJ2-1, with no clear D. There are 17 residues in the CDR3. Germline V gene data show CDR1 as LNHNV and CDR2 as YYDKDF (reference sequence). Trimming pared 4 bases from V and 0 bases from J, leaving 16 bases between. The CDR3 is CATSTTLRADSYNEQFF. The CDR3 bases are TGTGCCACCAGCACCACACTAAGGGCGGACTCCTACAATGAGCAGTTCTTC.

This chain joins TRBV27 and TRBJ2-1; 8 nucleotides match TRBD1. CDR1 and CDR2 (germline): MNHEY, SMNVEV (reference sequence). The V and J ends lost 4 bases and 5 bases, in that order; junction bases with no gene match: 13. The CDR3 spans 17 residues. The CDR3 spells CASSSSRSRGLHNEQFF. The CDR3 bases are TGTGCCAGCAGTTCTTCACGGTCCAGGGGGCTCCACAATGAGCAGTTCTTC.

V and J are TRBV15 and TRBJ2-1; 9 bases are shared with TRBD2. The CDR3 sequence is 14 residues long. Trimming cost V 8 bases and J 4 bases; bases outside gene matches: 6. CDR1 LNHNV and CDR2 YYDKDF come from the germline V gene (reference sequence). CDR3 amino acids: CATPGREGYNEQFF. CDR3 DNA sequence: TGTGCCACCCCAGGGCGGGAGGGTTACAATGAGCAGTTCTTC.

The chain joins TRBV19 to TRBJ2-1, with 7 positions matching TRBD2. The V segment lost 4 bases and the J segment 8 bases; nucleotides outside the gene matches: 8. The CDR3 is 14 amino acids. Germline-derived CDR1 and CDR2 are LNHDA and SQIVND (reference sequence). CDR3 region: CASSNPGGRDEQFF. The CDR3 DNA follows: TGTGCCAGTAGTAATCCCGGGGGGAGGGATGAGCAGTTCTTC. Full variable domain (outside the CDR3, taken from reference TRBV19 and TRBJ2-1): DGGITQSPKYLFRKEGQNVTLSCEQNLNHDAMYWYRQDPGQGLRLIYYSQIVNDFQKGDIAEGYSVSREKKESFPLTVTSAQKNPTAFYLCASSNPGGRDEQFFGPGTRLTVL.